What follows are 20 T cell receptor beta chains derived from one specimen sequenced in a study of blood T cell repertoires in COVID-19. Here immunoSEQ multiplex PCR was the method, and the copy in TCRdb shows in-frame clones only, minus some. The repertoire holds about 120,000 clones, with roughly 82% as singletons. The sample was peripheral blood. The receptors originated from a human donor in a cohort sampled during active COVID-19.

This sequence joins TRBV6-5 and TRBJ1-1; D perhaps matches TRBD1 (6 bases). The CDR3 covers 14 residues. Germline CDR1 is MNHEY and CDR2 is SVGAGI. V was pared by 5 bases and J by 2 bases, with 12 bases between. DNA of the CDR3: TGTGCCAGCAGTCCAAACAGGGATAACACTGAAGCTTTCTTT. Its protein is CASSPNRDNTEAFF.

This sequence joins TRBV3-1 (or the pseudogene TRBV3-2) and TRBJ2-7, with D possibly being TRBD1 (5 bases). This CDR3 contains 14 residues. V was shortened by 2 bases and J by 5 bases, with 13 bases between the two germline ends. The germline gives CDR1 LGHDT, CDR2 YNNKEL (reference sequence). The chain's CDR3 is CASSQRAGYHEQYF. CDR3 sequence (DNA): TGTGCCAGCAGCCAAAGAGCAGGGTACCACGAGCAGTACTTC.

The chain links TRBV12-1 to TRBJ1-2; the table's D call TRBD1 went unverified against the DNA. TRBV12-1 is labeled a pseudogene. This CDR3 is 15 amino acids long. In DNA, the CDR3 is TGTGCCAGCAGCCCCCGACAGGGGGCGGGCTATGGCTACACCTTC. The encoded protein is CASSPRQGAGYGYTF.

The CDR3 loop is CSVEEGLVIYEQYF. The DNA for the CDR3 is TGCAGCGTTGAAGAGGGACTAGTAATCTACGAGCAGTACTTC. The chain couples TRBV29-1 to TRBJ2-7; 8 nucleotides align to TRBD2. Germline CDR1 SQVTM, CDR2 ANQGSEA. This CDR3 contains 14 residues. With 0 bases clipped from V and 3 bases from J, the junction kept 4 bases outside the gene matches.

In DNA, the CDR3 is TGTGCCAGCAGCTTAGTGACTAGCGGGGGGGCAACAGATACGCAGTATTTT. Protein: CASSLVTSGGATDTQYF. This sequence joins TRBV7-6 and TRBJ2-3; 14 bases are a match to TRBD2. The trim removed 1 base at V and 3 bases at J, leaving 3 bases unmatched. The V gene's germline CDR1 is SGHVS and CDR2 FNYEAQ. The CDR3 totals 17 residues.

This chain links TRBV3-1 (or the pseudogene TRBV3-2) with TRBJ2-7; weak D call: TRBD1 (6 bases). The germline V and J ends were trimmed by 0 bases and 6 bases, with 12 bases remaining between them. Per the germline V gene, CDR1 is LGHDT and CDR2 is YNNKEL (reference sequence). CDR3 length equals 14 residues. For the CDR3, the DNA is TGTGCCAGCAGCCAAGAGTTATCCAGGGGCGAGCAGTACTTC. Its translation is CASSQELSRGEQYF.

This chain uses TRBV6-5 with TRBJ1-2, with 9 bases identical to TRBD1. With 0 bases clipped from V and 3 bases from J, the junction kept 5 bases outside the gene matches. The CDR3 covers 16 residues. Germline V CDR1 and CDR2: MNHEY, SVGAGI. The CDR3 loop is CASSYSGTGIDYGYTF. The CDR3 DNA is TGTGCCAGCAGTTACTCCGGGACAGGGATCGACTATGGCTACACCTTC.

The genes are TRBV7-6 and TRBJ1-4; 9 bases are shared with TRBD1. The CDR3 totals 15 residues. Germline lookup yields CDR1 SGHVS and CDR2 FNYEAQ. The ends lost 3 bases at V and 7 bases at J; junction bases unmatched: 6. This CDR3 reads CASSLTGGEAEKLFF. The DNA for the CDR3 is TGTGCCAGCAGCTTGACAGGGGGGGAAGCTGAAAAACTGTTTTTT.

The chain combines TRBV6-6 with TRBJ2-5; 8 nucleotides agree with TRBD1. Trimming took 4 bases from V and 4 from J; bases not matched to a gene: 5. Germline V lookup: CDR1 MNHNY, CDR2 SVGAGI (reference sequence). This CDR3 contains 14 residues. This CDR3 is CASSSGQGGETQYF. The CDR3 nucleotides are TGTGCCAGCAGTTCCGGACAGGGTGGAGAGACCCAGTACTTC.

Only a few counts were recorded for this clone. Other nucleotide sequences from this sample produce the same CDR3. Written as DNA, the CDR3 is TGTGCCAGCAGTTACTCTGCGGGGAACTATGGCTACACCTTC. Encoded protein: CASSYSAGNYGYTF. The chain links TRBV6-2 or TRBV6-3 to TRBJ1-2; no clear D. V dropped 0 bases and J dropped 2 bases, with 7 bases sitting between them. In germline, CDR1 is MNHEY, CDR2 SVGEGT. The CDR3 loop spans 14 amino acids.

The rearrangement uses TRBV5-6 and TRBJ1-1, with unresolved D. CDR1 and CDR2 from the germline V gene are SGHDT and YYEEEE. This CDR3 is 16 amino acids long. V lost 5 bases, J lost 5 bases, and 22 bases lay in between. For the CDR3, the DNA is TGTGCCAGCAGGGAGGGATTGGGTTTCGTGTGGACTGAAGCTTTCTTT. Protein product: CASREGLGFVWTEAFF.

The V call is TRBV10-3, the J call TRBJ2-5; 9 nucleotides agree with TRBD1. J gave up 2 bases and V 1 base, and 8 bases lay outside the gene matches. The CDR3 consists of 17 residues. Germline V gene lookup returns CDR1 ENHRY and CDR2 SYGVKD. CDR3 protein: CAISEWGTGKGQETQYF. As DNA, the CDR3 is TGTGCCATCAGTGAGTGGGGGACAGGGAAGGGGCAAGAGACCCAGTACTTC.

The rearrangement uses TRBV2 and TRBJ2-5; TRBD2 matches at 8 bases. The CDR3 spans 15 residues. Germline V gene lookup returns CDR1 SNHLY and CDR2 FYNNEI. V was clipped by 5 bases and J by 2 bases; unmatched bases: 7. For the CDR3, the DNA is TGTGCCAGCAGTACATTTAGCGGGGCACAAGAGACCCAGTACTTC. It codes for CASSTFSGAQETQYF.

This chain links TRBV2 with TRBJ1-5; 7 nucleotides match TRBD1. The germline gives CDR1 SNHLY, CDR2 FYNNEI. J gave up 7 bases and V 5 bases, and 11 bases lay outside the gene matches. This CDR3 has 15 residues. The CDR3, as DNA: TGTGCCAGCAGTCTTCTCGGGGGCAGGGGGCAGCCCCAGCATTTT. This encodes CASSLLGGRGQPQHF.

The genes are TRBV6-5 and TRBJ1-6; possible D gene TRBD1, 5 bases. CDR1 is MNHEY, CDR2 SVGAGI, per germline. The CDR3 spans 14 residues. V shed 0 bases and J shed 10 bases, with 10 bases lying between them. This chain's CDR3 is CASSYSPGSSPLHF. The CDR3 DNA follows: TGTGCCAGCAGTTACTCGCCAGGGTCATCACCCCTCCACTTT.

The V call is TRBV11-2, the J call TRBJ2-2; TRBD2 matches at 12 bases. CDR1 is SGHAT and CDR2 is FQNNGV in the germline V gene. The CDR3 is 16 amino acids. V shed 5 bases, J shed 2 bases, and the junction held 3 bases outside the gene matches. CDR3 amino acids: CASSRTSGVNTGELFF. CDR3 nucleotides: TGTGCCAGCAGCCGGACTAGCGGGGTAAACACCGGGGAGCTGTTTTTT.

This chain links TRBV27 with TRBJ1-6, with 8 bases that match TRBD1. The germline V gene has CDR1 MNHEY and CDR2 SMNVEV (reference sequence). CDR3 size: 16 residues. Trimming cost V 3 bases and J 2 bases; bases outside gene matches: 3. CDR3 nucleotides: TGTGCCAGCAGTTTGCAGGGGGCCGCCTATAATTCACCCCTCCACTTT. This gives the protein CASSLQGAAYNSPLHF.

The rearrangement joins TRBV7-2 to TRBJ2-3; 9 nucleotides match TRBD2. The J segment lost 8 bases and the V segment lost 5 bases, leaving 14 bases of the junction unmatched. From germline, CDR1 is SGHTA and CDR2 FQGNSA. The CDR3 covers 16 residues. The CDR3 sequence is CASSPVAGGGAVTQYF. CDR3 sequence (DNA): TGTGCCAGCAGCCCAGTTGCGGGCGGGGGGGCTGTTACGCAGTATTTT. The whole variable domain, remainder taken from reference TRBV7-2 and TRBJ2-3, is GAGVSQSPSNKVTEKGKDVELRCDPISGHTALYWYRQSLGQGLEFLIYFQGNSAPDKSGLPSDRFSAERTGGSVSTLTIQRTQQEDSAVYLCASSPVAGGGAVTQYFGPGTRLTVL.

V usage is TRBV6-6 and J usage is TRBJ1-6, with 9 bases fitting TRBD1. Germline V CDR1 and CDR2: MNHNY, SVGAGI (reference sequence). This CDR3 is built from 13 residues. V dropped 8 bases and J dropped 8; count of bases not matched to a gene: 4. The CDR3 here is CASADRGDSPLHF. Written as DNA, the CDR3 is TGTGCCAGCGCGGACAGGGGTGATTCACCCCTCCACTTT.

The chain has TRBV7-9 and TRBJ2-1, with 11 bases fitting TRBD2. Looked up from germline, CDR1 is SEHNR and CDR2 is FQNEAQ (reference sequence). V shed 2 bases, J shed 9 bases, and the junction held 12 bases outside the gene matches. The CDR3 has 17 residues. CDR3 coding DNA: TGTGCCAGCAGCTTAATCTCTGGTCTAGCGGGGGGAAGTGAGCAGTTCTTC. This encodes CASSLISGLAGGSEQFF. The complete variable domain, with remaining parts taken from reference TRBV7-9 and TRBJ2-1, reads DTGVSQNPRHKITKRGQNVTFRCDPISEHNRLYWYRQTLGQGPEFLTYFQNEAQLEKSRLLSDRFSAERPKGSFSTLEIQRTEQGDSAMYLCASSLISGLAGGSEQFFGPGTRLTVL.